Listed below are T cell receptor beta chains from one sample, sequenced in a study of graft-versus-host responses after intestinal transplantation. The method was immunoSEQ multiplex PCR; TCRdb's version includes in-frame clones alone and lacks a portion of them. This table holds roughly 100,000 clones, roughly 93% found once. No cognate antigen is known for these TCRs. This specimen consisted of unstimulated CD8+ T cells sorted from spleen or lymph node cells, obtained before intestinal transplant. The receptors were sampled from a human donor who received an intestinal transplant. Both conserved end residues are part of each CDR3.

v_call	cdr3_length	j_call	cdr3_aa
TRBV7-9	14	NA	CASSLSEWAYEQYF
TRBV9	16	TRBJ2-3	CASSVELAGVTDTQYF
TRBV7-9	15	TRBJ1-3	CASRKQARSGNTIYF
TRBV6-1	17	TRBJ2-1	CASSEIAGTGLDNEQFF
TRBV10-2	12	TRBJ1-1	CASSGGGTEAFF
TRBV7-9	14	TRBJ2-7	CASSLVAGPGEQYF
TRBV2	13	TRBJ2-7	CASSAGTNYEQYF
TRBV29-1	14	TRBJ2-2	CSVELGPNTGELFF
TRBV5-6	12	TRBJ2-1	CASSSETLSQFF
TRBV4-1	14	TRBJ2-3	CASSQVLPTDTQYF
TRBV6-5	12	TRBJ1-6	CASSGGNSPLHF
TRBV7-9	15	TRBJ2-1	CASSFFTGEDNEQFF
TRBV7-9	13	TRBJ1-5	CASSLGDSHPQHF
TRBV7-9	14	TRBJ1-1	CASAAGTRNTEAFF
TRBV6-1	15	TRBJ1-5	CASSDLGLEAVPQHF
TRBV23-1	20	TRBJ2-1	CASSLKGMQGPFFSYNEQFF